This T cell receptor (beta chain) was observed in a study of Tregs in tolerant kidney transplant recipients. The protocol was immunoSEQ multiplex PCR, while the TCRdb copy is restricted to in-frame clones and leaves out a portion. The table shows about 15,000 clones, with roughly 50% occurring only once. Comment on this clone: Antigen: not known.

The trim removed 0 bases at V and 2 bases at J, leaving 7 bases unmatched. Germline V CDR1 and CDR2: SGDLS, YYNGEE. CDR3 size: 17 residues. Recipient PBMCs carried a CFSE label and met irradiated graft donor PBMCs for 6 days before FACS sorting. The TCR sequence derives from a human patient who received a combined kidney and bone marrow transplant. The V call is TRBV9, the J call TRBJ1-3; 8 nucleotides line up with TRBD1. Specimen: CD4+ T cells from blood cultured with allogeneic cells, collected before the transplant. The CDR3 DNA reads TGTGCCAGCAGCGTAGTTCCACAGGGGGGGGCTGGAAACACCATATATTTT. It translates to CASSVVPQGGAGNTIYF. Full variable domain (remainder filled in from reference TRBV9 and TRBJ1-3): DSGVTQTPKHLITATGQRVTLRCSPRSGDLSVYWYQQSLDQGLQFLIQYYNGEERAKGNILERFSAQQFPDLHSELNLSSLELGDSALYFCASSVVPQGGAGNTIYFGEGSWLTVV.